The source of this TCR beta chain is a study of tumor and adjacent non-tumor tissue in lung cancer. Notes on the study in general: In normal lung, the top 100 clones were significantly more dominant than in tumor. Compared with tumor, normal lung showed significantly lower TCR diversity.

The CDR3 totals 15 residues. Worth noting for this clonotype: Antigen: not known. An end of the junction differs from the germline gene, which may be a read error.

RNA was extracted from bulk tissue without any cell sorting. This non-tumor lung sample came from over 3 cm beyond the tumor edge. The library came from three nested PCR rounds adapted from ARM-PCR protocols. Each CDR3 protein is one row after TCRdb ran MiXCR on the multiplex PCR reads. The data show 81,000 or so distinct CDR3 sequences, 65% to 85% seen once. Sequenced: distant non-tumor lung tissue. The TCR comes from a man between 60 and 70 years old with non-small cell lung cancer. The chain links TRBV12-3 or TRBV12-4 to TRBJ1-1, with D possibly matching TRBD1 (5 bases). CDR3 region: CASSFPGLLNTEAFF. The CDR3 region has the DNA TGTGCCAGTAGTTTCCCAGGGTTACTAAACACTGAAGCTTTCTTT.